This T cell receptor beta chain comes out of a study of response to subunit inactivated influenza vaccine. Whole-study results and caveats: Few new T cells, the authors suggested, are recruited by each seasonal influenza vaccination.

Each CDR3 protein gets one entry after TCRdb re-called the RT-PCR reads with MiXCR. Seen here are hundreds of thousands of distinct CDR3 sequences, approximately 17% observed once, and the top ten hold 11%. Regarding this clonotype: Its target is not known.

The CDR3 runs to 15 residues. CDR1 and CDR2 from the germline V gene are SGHTA and FQGNSA. V shed 0 bases, J shed 8 bases, and the junction held 7 bases outside the gene matches. This TCR was recovered from a man aged 45-60 years who received an inactivated influenza vaccine. This sample comprised PBMCs from blood, obtained more than 4 days after vaccination. V is TRBV7-2 and J is TRBJ1-2, with 9 bases lining up with TRBD1. CDR3 loop: CASSLAPGQGVGYTF. The CDR3 nucleotides are TGTGCCAGCAGCTTAGCGCCGGGACAGGGTGTCGGCTACACCTTC.